One and the same sample provided the 27 T cell receptor beta chains below, sequenced in a study of radiotherapy plus CTLA-4 blockade in lung cancer. The protocol was immunoSEQ multiplex PCR, while the TCRdb copy is restricted to in-frame clones and leaves out a portion. The sample carries 50,000 to 60,000 clones, over 75% recorded once. The material was peripheral blood, obtained from a patient treated with radiotherapy plus ipilimumab. Receptor source: a human donor with non-small cell lung cancer who had a complete response to radiotherapy plus ipilimumab.

The J gene is TRBJ2-7, the V gene TRBV6-1; TRBD1 aligns across 7 bases. Trimming removed 8 bases from V and 0 bases from J; junction bases left unmatched: 10. Germline V lookup: CDR1 MNHNS, CDR2 SASEGT. There are 15 residues in the CDR3. CDR3 region: CASSDRQGGSYEQYV. DNA for the CDR3: TGTGCCAGCTCTGACCGACAGGGCGGCTCCTACGAGCAGTACGTC.

This sequence joins TRBV18 and TRBJ2-2; 10 positions agree with TRBD2. CDR3 length: 18 residues. Germline V gives CDR1 KGHSH, CDR2 LQKENI. Trimming removed 1 base from V and 5 bases from J; junction bases left unmatched: 10. CDR3 protein: CASSPLSAGGPNTGELFF. CDR3 coding DNA: TGTGCCAGCTCACCACTATCAGCGGGAGGGCCAAATACCGGGGAGCTGTTTTTT.

The chain couples TRBV29-1 to TRBJ1-1, with 7 bases aligning to TRBD1. With 6 bases clipped from V and 0 bases from J, the junction kept 4 bases outside the gene matches. CDR1 is SQVTM, CDR2 ANQGSEA, per germline. This CDR3 region has 13 residues. In DNA, the CDR3 is TGCAGCGTGCGGGACAGCATGAACACTGAAGCTTTCTTT. Its protein is CSVRDSMNTEAFF. The complete variable domain, with remaining parts taken from reference TRBV29-1 and TRBJ1-1, reads SAVISQKPSRDICQRGTSLTIQCQVDSQVTMMFWYRQQPGQSLTLIATANQGSEATYESGFVIDKFPISRPNLTFSTLTVSNMSPEDSSIYLCSVRDSMNTEAFFGQGTRLTVV.

The rearrangement links TRBV5-6 to TRBJ1-5; 7 bases align to TRBD1. CDR1 is SGHDT and CDR2 is YYEEEE in the germline V gene. The CDR3 is 14 amino acids. V gave up 3 bases and J gave up 3 bases; unmatched junction bases: 3. The DNA for the CDR3 is TGTGCCAGCAGCTCGGGACAGCACAATCAGCCCCAGCATTTT. Translated: CASSSGQHNQPQHF.

V usage is TRBV2 and J usage is TRBJ1-6, with D unresolved. This CDR3 comprises 13 residues. Trimming cost V 6 bases and J 5 bases, with 8 bases left between them. Germline loops: CDR1 SNHLY, CDR2 FYNNEI. The CDR3 nucleotides read TGTGCCAGCAGCGGGGAGAATAATTCACCCCTCCACTTT. Its protein is CASSGENNSPLHF.

This clone has only a few counts. This chain uses TRBV7-2 with TRBJ2-1, with D possibly TRBD2 on 5 matching bases. In germline, CDR1 is SGHTA, CDR2 FQGNSA. Trimming cost V 3 bases and J 9 bases, with 12 bases left between them. The CDR3 sequence is 13 residues long. CDR3 amino acids: CASSFSSDTEQFF. Here the CDR3 DNA reads TGTGCCAGCAGCTTTAGTAGCGACACTGAGCAGTTCTTC.

This clone was seen a few times. The chain employs TRBV18 and TRBJ1-1; the D gene is possibly TRBD1 (5 bases). The germline V and J ends were trimmed by 3 bases and 8 bases, with 19 bases remaining between them. The CDR3 is 15 amino acids. Per the germline V gene, CDR1 is KGHSH and CDR2 is LQKENI. CDR3 sequence: CASSPEGRGTGEAFF. DNA for the CDR3: TGTGCCAGCTCACCGGAGGGACGCGGCACTGGGGAAGCTTTCTTT.

This sequence joins TRBV7-8 and TRBJ2-7; no clear D. V was trimmed by 1 base and J by 2 bases, leaving 6 bases between them. CDR3 length equals 13 residues. Germline V lookup: CDR1 SGHVS, CDR2 FQNEAQ. The CDR3 DNA reads TGTGCCAGCAGCTTAGGATCGGCCTACGAGCAGTACTTC. Amino acid sequence: CASSLGSAYEQYF.

This clone was observed a handful of times. The CDR3 sequence is CASYRTGYNEQFF. CDR3 nucleotide sequence: TGTGCCAGCTATAGAACAGGGTACAATGAGCAGTTCTTC. The chain has TRBV21-1 and TRBJ2-1; TRBD1, as called in the table, went unchecked against the DNA. TRBV21-1 is designated a pseudogene. The length of the CDR3 is 13 residues.

This clone was counted between two and nine times. V usage is TRBV30 and J usage is TRBJ2-5; maybe TRBD2 (7 bases). This CDR3 comprises 15 residues. V was shortened by 0 bases and J by 4 bases, with 15 bases between the two germline ends. In germline, CDR1 is GTSNPN, CDR2 SVGIG (reference sequence). The CDR3 here is CAWSVRGALGETQYF. The CDR3 nucleotides are TGTGCCTGGAGTGTACGGGGGGCTCTCGGAGAGACCCAGTACTTC.

The chain couples TRBV6-5 to TRBJ2-2; TRBD2 aligns across 8 bases. Germline trimming cut 6 bases from V and 6 bases from J; bases unmatched to any gene: 9. The germline V gene encodes CDR1 MNHEY and CDR2 SVGAGI. The CDR3 length is 15 residues. This CDR3 is CASRTQGAGAGELFF. CDR3 bases: TGTGCCAGCAGGACACAGGGAGCGGGAGCCGGGGAGCTGTTTTTT.

The V and J genes are TRBV7-8 and TRBJ1-2, with 9 bases lining up with TRBD1. CDR1 and CDR2 (germline): SGHVS, FQNEAQ. This CDR3 is built from 16 residues. V was pared by 5 bases and J by 3 bases, with 10 bases of the junction left unmatched. This CDR3 reads CASSPPGQGLYYGYTF. For the CDR3, the DNA is TGTGCCAGCAGCCCCCCCGGACAGGGGCTATACTATGGCTACACCTTC. Full variable domain (rest looked up from reference TRBV7-8 and TRBJ1-2): GAGVSQSPRYKVAKRGQDVALRCDPISGHVSLFWYQQALGQGPEFLTYFQNEAQLDKSGLPSDRFFAERPEGSVSTLKIQRTQQEDSAVYLCASSPPGQGLYYGYTFGSGTRLTVV.

The rearrangement links TRBV28 to TRBJ1-5; 7 bases fit TRBD1. The CDR3 spans 14 residues. Trimming removed 6 bases from V and 6 bases from J; junction bases left unmatched: 8. Germline V gene data show CDR1 as MDHEN and CDR2 as SYDVKM. CDR3 sequence reads: CASSQTGVSQPQHF. DNA of the CDR3: TGTGCCAGCAGCCAAACAGGGGTTAGTCAGCCCCAGCATTTT.

A few counts support this clone. This sequence joins TRBV27 and TRBJ1-1, with 10 nucleotides matching TRBD1. Germline CDR1 MNHEY, CDR2 SMNVEV (reference sequence). The CDR3 is made up of 18 amino acids. The V and J ends lost 3 bases and 3 bases, in that order; junction bases with no gene match: 13. The chain's CDR3 is CASSFRRGTGVMDTEAFF. The CDR3 bases are TGTGCCAGCAGTTTTCGTAGAGGGACAGGGGTAATGGACACTGAAGCTTTCTTT.

V gene TRBV27 combines with J gene TRBJ1-2; D unclear. Germline values: CDR1 MNHEY, CDR2 SMNVEV (reference sequence). The CDR3 contains 13 residues. Trimming shortened V by 1 base and J by 7 bases, and 10 bases separated the two germline ends. Written as DNA, the CDR3 is TGTGCCAGCAGTTTATACGGGGATAGTGGCTACACCTTC. It yields the protein CASSLYGDSGYTF.

The genes are TRBV19 and TRBJ2-3, with TRBD2 matching 9 bases. Germline loops: CDR1 LNHDA, CDR2 SQIVND (reference sequence). The CDR3 runs 14 residues. After removal of 10 bases from V and 5 bases from J, the junction contained 10 bases not matched to a gene. In DNA, the CDR3 is TGTGCCACCAACGCGGCGCGGGGGGGAGATACGCAGTATTTT. Protein: CATNAARGGDTQYF.

V is TRBV4-1 and J is TRBJ1-1; tentatively, D is TRBD1 (6 bases). This CDR3 contains 15 residues. V lost 6 bases to trimming and J lost 4 bases, with 18 bases between them. Germline loops: CDR1 MGHRA, CDR2 YSYEKL. In nucleotides, the CDR3 is TGCGCCAGCAGTCGAACAGGGATCCCGGGCACTGAAGCTTTCTTT. Amino acid sequence: CASSRTGIPGTEAFF.

The chain carries TRBV30 and TRBJ2-3; 7 bases are a match to TRBD1. CDR3 length: 12 residues. The junction had 6 bases not matched to a gene; V was cut back by 2 bases and J by 10 bases. CDR1 GTSNPN and CDR2 SVGIG come from the germline V gene (reference sequence). As DNA, the CDR3 is TGTGCCTGGAGTAGGGACAGTCAGGCGCAGTATTTT. It yields the protein CAWSRDSQAQYF.

This clone was picked up a small number of times. The chain couples TRBV9 to TRBJ1-1; D is unclear. Germline CDR1 and CDR2: SGDLS and YYNGEE. The V end lost 4 bases, the J end lost 7 bases, and 11 bases lay between the germline ends. This CDR3 is built from 12 residues. The DNA of the CDR3 is TGTGCCAGCAGCCTAAACCACGGTGAAGCTTTCTTT. Residues: CASSLNHGEAFF.

The V gene is TRBV7-8, the J gene TRBJ1-5; no reliable D call. CDR3 size: 13 residues. The germline V and J ends were trimmed by 4 bases and 4 bases, with 8 bases remaining between them. Germline CDR1 and CDR2: SGHVS and FQNEAQ. In DNA, the CDR3 is TGTGCCAGCAGCTCCCACGAGAATCAGCCCCAGCATTTT. As protein: CASSSHENQPQHF.

J is TRBJ1-5 and V is TRBV6-5; tentative D call: TRBD1 (5 bases). The CDR3 length is 14 residues. The germline gives CDR1 MNHEY, CDR2 SVGAGI. V shed 6 bases and J shed 0 bases, with 9 bases lying between them. The CDR3 DNA follows: TGTGCCAGCAGCTCAGGGTTTAGCAATCAGCCCCAGCATTTT. Its protein product is CASSSGFSNQPQHF.

The chain couples TRBV5-1 to TRBJ1-5; possibly TRBD1 for D (5 bases). The CDR3 covers 15 residues. Germline V gene lookup returns CDR1 SGHRS and CDR2 YFSETQ. Trimming removed 4 bases from V and 1 base from J, with 12 bases in between. The CDR3 loop reads CASSPAGESNQPQHF. Written as DNA, the CDR3 is TGCGCCAGCAGCCCCGCGGGGGAGAGCAATCAGCCCCAGCATTTT.

The chain has TRBV6-1 and TRBJ2-1; 14 nucleotides match TRBD2. The trim removed 6 bases at V and 13 bases at J, leaving 11 bases unmatched. This CDR3 comprises 15 residues. Germline CDR1 MNHNS, CDR2 SASEGT. The CDR3 loop reads CASRVGLAGVQPQFF. The CDR3 bases are TGTGCCAGCAGGGTGGGACTAGCGGGGGTTCAGCCCCAGTTCTTC.

This chain uses TRBV5-4 with TRBJ2-1, with a weak D call TRBD2 (6 bases). Deletions cut 5 bases from V and 2 bases from J, with 11 bases between. The germline V gene has CDR1 SGHNT and CDR2 YYREEE (reference sequence). The CDR3 consists of 14 residues. CDR3: CASREGTPYNEQFF. Here the CDR3 DNA reads TGTGCCAGCAGGGAGGGCACACCCTACAATGAGCAGTTCTTC. Variable domain in full (rest from reference TRBV5-4 and TRBJ2-1): ETGVTQSPTHLIKTRGQQVTLRCSSQSGHNTVSWYQQALGQGPQFIFQYYREEENGRGNFPPRFSGLQFPNYSSELNVNALELDDSALYLCASREGTPYNEQFFGPGTRLTVL.

V gene TRBV25-1 combines with J gene TRBJ2-2, with 7 bases that match TRBD2. J lost 6 bases, V lost 4 bases, and 8 bases had no gene match. Germline lookup yields CDR1 MGHDK and CDR2 SYGVNS. The CDR3 has 15 amino acids. CDR3 nucleotide sequence: TGTGCCAGCAGTGGAGACTTGGGGGGGGCCGGGGAGCTGTTTTTT. Translated, it gives CASSGDLGGAGELFF. The complete variable domain, with remaining parts taken from reference TRBV25-1 and TRBJ2-2, reads EADIYQTPRYLVIGTGKKITLECSQTMGHDKMYWYQQDPGMELHLIHYSYGVNSTEKGDLSSESTVSRIRTEHFPLTLESARPSHTSQYLCASSGDLGGAGELFFGEGSRLTVL.

J is TRBJ1-5 and V is TRBV30; 9 bases are a match to TRBD1. The CDR3 is 15 residues long. V lost 5 bases and J lost 6; bases outside the gene matches: 11. Germline lookup yields CDR1 GTSNPN and CDR2 SVGIG (reference sequence). This CDR3 reads CAWGLGDRGFQPQHF. The CDR3 DNA reads as TGTGCCTGGGGGCTAGGCGACAGGGGGTTTCAGCCCCAGCATTTT.

V usage is TRBV7-9 and J usage is TRBJ1-1; D ambiguous. The V end was cut by 0 bases, the J end by 2 bases, with 7 bases between. This CDR3 has 14 residues. Germline CDR1 is SEHNR and CDR2 is FQNEAQ (reference sequence). Written as DNA, the CDR3 is TGTGCCAGCAGCTTAGCGGGCCTAAACACTGAAGCTTTCTTT. Translation gives CASSLAGLNTEAFF.